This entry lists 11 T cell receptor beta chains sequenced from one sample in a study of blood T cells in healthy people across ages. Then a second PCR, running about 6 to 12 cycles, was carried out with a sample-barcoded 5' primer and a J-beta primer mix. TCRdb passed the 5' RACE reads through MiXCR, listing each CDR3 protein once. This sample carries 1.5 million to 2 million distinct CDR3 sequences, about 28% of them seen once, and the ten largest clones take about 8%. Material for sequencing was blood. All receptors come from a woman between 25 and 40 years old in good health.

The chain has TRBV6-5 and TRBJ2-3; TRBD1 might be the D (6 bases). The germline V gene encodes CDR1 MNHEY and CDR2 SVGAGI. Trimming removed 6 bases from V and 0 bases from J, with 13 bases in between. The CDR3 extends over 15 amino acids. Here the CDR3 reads CASSRDTTSTDTQYF. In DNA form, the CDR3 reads TGTGCCAGCAGCCGGGACACCACTAGCACAGATACGCAGTATTTT.

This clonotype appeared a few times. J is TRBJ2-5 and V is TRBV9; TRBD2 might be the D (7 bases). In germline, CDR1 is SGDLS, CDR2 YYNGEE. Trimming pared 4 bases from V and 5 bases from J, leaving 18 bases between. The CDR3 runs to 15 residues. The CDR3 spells CASSQRGGLGETQYF. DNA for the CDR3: TGTGCCAGCAGCCAAAGGGGGGGCCTGGGTGAGACCCAGTACTTC.

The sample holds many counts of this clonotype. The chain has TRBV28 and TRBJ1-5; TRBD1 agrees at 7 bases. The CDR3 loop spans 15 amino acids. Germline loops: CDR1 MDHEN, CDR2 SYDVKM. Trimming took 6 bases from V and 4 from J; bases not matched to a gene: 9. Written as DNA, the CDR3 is TGTGCCAGCAGACCGGGAGCAGGGGGTAATCAGCCCCAGCATTTT. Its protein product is CASRPGAGGNQPQHF. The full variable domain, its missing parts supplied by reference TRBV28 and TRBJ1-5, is DVKVTQSSRYLVKRTGEKVFLECVQDMDHENMFWYRQDPGLGLRLIYFSYDVKMKEKGDIPEGYSVSREKKERFSLILESASTNQTSMYLCASRPGAGGNQPQHFGDGTRLSIL.

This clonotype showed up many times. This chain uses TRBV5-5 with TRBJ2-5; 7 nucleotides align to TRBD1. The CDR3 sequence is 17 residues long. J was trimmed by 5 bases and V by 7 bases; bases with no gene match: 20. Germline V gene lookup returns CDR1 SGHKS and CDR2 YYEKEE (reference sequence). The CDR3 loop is CASYDAENTGERETQYF. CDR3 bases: TGTGCCAGCTACGACGCTGAGAATACAGGGGAACGGGAGACCCAGTACTTC.

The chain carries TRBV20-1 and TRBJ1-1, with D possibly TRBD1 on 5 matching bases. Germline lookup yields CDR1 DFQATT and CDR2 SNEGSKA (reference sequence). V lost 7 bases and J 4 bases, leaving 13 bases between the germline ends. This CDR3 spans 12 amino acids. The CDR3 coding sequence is TGCAGTGTCCCCGCCGGGGGCACTGAAGCTTTCTTT. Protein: CSVPAGGTEAFF.

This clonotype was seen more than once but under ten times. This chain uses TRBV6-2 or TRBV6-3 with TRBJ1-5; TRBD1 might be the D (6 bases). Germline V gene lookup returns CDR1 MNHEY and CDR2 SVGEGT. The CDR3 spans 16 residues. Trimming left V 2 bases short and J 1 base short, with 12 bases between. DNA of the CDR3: TGTGCCAGCAGTTACCCGGACAGTAGGAGCAATCAGCCCCAGCATTTT. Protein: CASSYPDSRSNQPQHF.

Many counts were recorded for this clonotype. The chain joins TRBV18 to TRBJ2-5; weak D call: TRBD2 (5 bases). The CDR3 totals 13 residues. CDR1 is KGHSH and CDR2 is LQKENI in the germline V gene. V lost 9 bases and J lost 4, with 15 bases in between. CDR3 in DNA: TGTGCCAGTTCGACACTGGCGGGAGAGACCCAGTACTTC. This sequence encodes CASSTLAGETQYF.

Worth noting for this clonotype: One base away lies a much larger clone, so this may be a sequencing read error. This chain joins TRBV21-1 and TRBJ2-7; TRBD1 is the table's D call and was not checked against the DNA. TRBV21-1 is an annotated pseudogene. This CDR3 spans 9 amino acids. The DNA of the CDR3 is TGTGCCGGACACAATGAGCAGTACTTC. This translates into CAGHNEQYF.

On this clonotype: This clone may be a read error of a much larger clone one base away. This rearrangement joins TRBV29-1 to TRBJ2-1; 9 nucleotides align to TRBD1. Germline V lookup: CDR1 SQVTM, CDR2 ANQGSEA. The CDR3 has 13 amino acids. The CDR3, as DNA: TGCAGCGCCTCCGGGACAGGGAATCGCGAGCAGGTCTTC. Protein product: CSASGTGNREQVF.

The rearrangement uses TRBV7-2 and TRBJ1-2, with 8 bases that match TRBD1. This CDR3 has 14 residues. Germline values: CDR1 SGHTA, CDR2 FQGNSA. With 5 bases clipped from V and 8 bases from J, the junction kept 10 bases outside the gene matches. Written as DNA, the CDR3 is TGTGCCAGCAGCCTGAAGCAGGGGGCGGTAGGCTACACCTTC. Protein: CASSLKQGAVGYTF.

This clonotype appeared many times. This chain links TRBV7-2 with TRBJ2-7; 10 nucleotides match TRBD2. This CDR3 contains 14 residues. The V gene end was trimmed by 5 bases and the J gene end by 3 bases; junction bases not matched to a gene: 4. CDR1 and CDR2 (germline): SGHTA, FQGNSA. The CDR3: CASSRTSGDYEQYF. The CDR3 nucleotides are TGTGCCAGCAGCCGGACTAGCGGTGACTACGAGCAGTACTTC.